This TCR beta chain was profiled in a study of vaccination effects on CD4 cells after COVID-19. Study summary: The second dose preceded post-vaccine samples by a median of 72 days.

The authors isolated CD4+ T cells after roughly 10 days of culture. Participants got two doses of BNT162b2 or mRNA-1273 vaccine. Overall study results and limits: In the late period after vaccination, infection- and vaccine-induced clones contracted markedly. Common cold coronaviruses were cross-recognized by only 1 of 255 vaccine-induced clones in healthy vaccinees.

Remarks on this clone: No antigen is known for it.

Germline V gene data show CDR1 as SGHTA and CDR2 as FQGTGA. V was shortened by 1 base and J by 7 bases, with 13 bases between the two germline ends. This CDR3 is 15 amino acids long. The protocol was immunoSEQ multiplex PCR, while the TCRdb copy is restricted to in-frame clones and leaves out a portion. This sample has about 66,000 clones, with approximately 79% found just once. This specimen consisted of CD4+ T cells from PBMCs cultured without peptide, obtained after COVID-19 vaccination. The clonotype originates from a human donor who received a COVID-19 vaccine. V gene TRBV7-3 combines with J gene TRBJ2-2, with D perhaps matching TRBD1 or TRBD2 (5 bases each). The CDR3 nucleotides read TGTGCCAGCAGCTTAAGTCGGGGCCGGGACGGGGAGCTGTTTTTT. It codes for CASSLSRGRDGELFF.